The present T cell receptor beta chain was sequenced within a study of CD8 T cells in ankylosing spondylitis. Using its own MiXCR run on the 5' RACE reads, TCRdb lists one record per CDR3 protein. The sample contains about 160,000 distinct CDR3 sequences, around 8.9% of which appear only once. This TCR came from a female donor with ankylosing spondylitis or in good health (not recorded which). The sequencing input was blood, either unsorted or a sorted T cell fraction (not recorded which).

CDR3 nucleotides: TGTGCCAGCAGTGACCGTCTCAGGGGCTCTGGAAACACCATATATTTT. It specifies CASSDRLRGSGNTIYF. This chain joins TRBV6-1 and TRBJ1-3, with D tentatively TRBD1 (6 bases). V was trimmed by 3 bases and J by 0 bases, leaving 12 bases between them. Germline CDR1 reads MNHNS; CDR2 reads SASEGT. The CDR3 totals 16 residues.